The 13 T cell receptor beta chains below all came from one sample that was sequenced in a study of CD8+ T cells in alopecia areata. Extracted from the samples, RNA was reverse transcribed into cDNA to serve as the sequencing template. Measured with immunoSEQ multiplex PCR; TCRdb has only the in-frame clones, and not every one. The sample contains 200,000 or so clones, about two fifths of which appear only once. Treatment described: oral pan-JAK inhibitor, 5-10 mg twice daily. The sample was CD4+ T cells sorted from blood, taken between weeks 30 and 35, from a patient treated with tofacitinib. These receptors were taken from a human donor with alopecia areata.

This clone was seen more than once but under ten times. Other DNA sequences in this specimen translate into the identical CDR3. This chain uses TRBV14 with TRBJ1-1; unclear D gene. The V end lost 0 bases, the J end lost 2 bases, and 4 bases lay between the germline ends. There are 13 residues in the CDR3. Germline V gene data show CDR1 as SGHDN and CDR2 as FVKESK. The chain's CDR3 is CASSQDFNTEAFF. The CDR3 coding sequence is TGTGCCAGCAGCCAAGATTTCAACACTGAAGCTTTCTTT.

This clone was recorded a few times. The rearrangement joins TRBV19 to TRBJ1-5; D unclear. CDR1 is LNHDA, CDR2 SQIVND, per germline (reference sequence). The CDR3 is made up of 16 amino acids. V dropped 3 bases and J dropped 0 bases, with 12 bases sitting between them. As DNA, the CDR3 is TGTGCCAGTAGTATCGGACGGAGTAATAGCAATCAGCCCCAGCATTTT. Translation: CASSIGRSNSNQPQHF.

This sequence joins TRBV9 and TRBJ2-3; D gene unclear. This CDR3 spans 11 amino acids. The V and J ends lost 0 bases and 6 bases respectively, with 2 bases between them. Germline loops: CDR1 SGDLS, CDR2 YYNGEE. As DNA, the CDR3 is TGTGCCAGCAGCGTAGGCGATACGCAGTATTTT. Amino acid sequence: CASSVGDTQYF.

The chain combines TRBV30 with TRBJ2-1; 9 bases match TRBD2. The CDR3 runs 15 residues. Germline lookup yields CDR1 GTSNPN and CDR2 SVGIG (reference sequence). J lost 2 bases, V lost 0 bases, and 2 bases had no gene match. The CDR3 loop is CAWSVGTSPYNEQFF. The CDR3 nucleotides are TGTGCCTGGAGTGTAGGGACTAGCCCCTACAATGAGCAGTTCTTC.

The chain uses TRBV27 and TRBJ2-2; weak D call: TRBD2 (7 bases). The V end lost 4 bases, the J end lost 2 bases, and 11 bases lay between the germline ends. The CDR3 extends over 15 amino acids. Looked up from germline, CDR1 is MNHEY and CDR2 is SMNVEV (reference sequence). This chain's CDR3 is CASSWRGPNTGELFF. CDR3 bases: TGTGCCAGCAGTTGGCGGGGGCCCAACACCGGGGAGCTGTTTTTT.

This clone was seen a handful of times. The same CDR3 is also encoded by other DNA sequences in this sample. V gene TRBV9 combines with J gene TRBJ1-1; 8 bases align to TRBD1. CDR3 length equals 15 residues. Germline CDR1 and CDR2: SGDLS and YYNGEE. With 3 bases clipped from V and 1 base from J, the junction kept 5 bases outside the gene matches. The CDR3 sequence is CASSEQGGWNTEAFF. CDR3 DNA: TGTGCCAGCAGCGAACAGGGGGGTTGGAACACTGAAGCTTTCTTT. Drawing the rest from reference TRBV9 and TRBJ1-1, the complete variable domain is DSGVTQTPKHLITATGQRVTLRCSPRSGDLSVYWYQQSLDQGLQFLIQYYNGEERAKGNILERFSAQQFPDLHSELNLSSLELGDSALYFCASSEQGGWNTEAFFGQGTRLTVV.

This rearrangement joins TRBV5-6 to TRBJ1-6; 10 bases line up with TRBD1. From germline, CDR1 is SGHDT and CDR2 YYEEEE. Trimming took 0 bases from V and 6 from J; bases not matched to a gene: 6. CDR3 length equals 17 residues. The CDR3 bases are TGTGCCAGCAGCTTGGATCGTGGGACAGGGGTTAATTCACCCCTCCACTTT. Translation: CASSLDRGTGVNSPLHF.

This clone was recorded a few times. The chain combines TRBV10-3 with TRBJ2-6, with D possibly TRBD1 on 7 matching bases. Per the germline V gene, CDR1 is ENHRY and CDR2 is SYGVKD. The V gene lost 8 bases and the J gene lost 4 bases, with 15 bases spanning the gap. The length of the CDR3 is 15 residues. This CDR3 reads CAIGTQGRGANVLTF. The CDR3 nucleotides read TGTGCCATCGGGACACAGGGGAGGGGGGCCAACGTCCTGACTTTC.

This clone was seen repeatedly, ten times or more. The gene calls are TRBV2 and TRBJ2-1; D not certain. The CDR3 totals 15 residues. In germline, CDR1 is SNHLY, CDR2 FYNNEI. V was trimmed by 2 bases and J by 0 bases, leaving 8 bases between them. CDR3 bases: TGTGCCAGCAGTGAATTTTGGAGCTCCTACAATGAGCAGTTCTTC. Its protein product is CASSEFWSSYNEQFF.

The chain combines TRBV5-1 with TRBJ1-5, with D tentatively TRBD1 (6 bases). V dropped 3 bases and J dropped 1 base, with 11 bases sitting between them. The germline V gene encodes CDR1 SGHRS and CDR2 YFSETQ. The CDR3 length is 15 residues. Written as DNA, the CDR3 is TGCGCCAGCAGCTCATCAGGGGACAGCAATCAGCCCCAGCATTTT. This codes for CASSSSGDSNQPQHF.

This clone was observed a handful of times. V usage is TRBV4-2 and J usage is TRBJ1-3; no reliable D call. The germline gives CDR1 LGHNA, CDR2 YNFKEQ. This CDR3 comprises 14 residues. With 0 bases removed from V and 4 bases from J, the gap between germline ends came to 7 bases. CDR3 nucleotide sequence: TGTGCCAGCAGCCAAGAGACCAGAGGAAACACCATATATTTT. Translation: CASSQETRGNTIYF.

This clone occurred a few times. The chain carries TRBV29-1 and TRBJ2-7; TRBD1 is a possible D gene (5 bases). Trimming removed 5 bases from V and 6 bases from J, with 14 bases in between. Germline V gene sequence: CDR1 SQVTM, CDR2 ANQGSEA. The CDR3 sequence is 12 residues long. CDR3: CSVLQGLGEQYF. CDR3 DNA sequence: TGCAGCGTTCTGCAGGGTTTAGGCGAGCAGTACTTC.

This clone was found a few times. The CDR3 loop is CSVGANTYEQYF. The CDR3 nucleotides read TGCAGCGTTGGAGCTAACACCTACGAGCAGTACTTC. V gene TRBV29-1 combines with J gene TRBJ2-7; D unclear. The ends were cut back, 4 bases at V and 2 bases at J, with 9 bases in the middle. Germline loops: CDR1 SQVTM, CDR2 ANQGSEA. The CDR3 is made up of 12 amino acids.